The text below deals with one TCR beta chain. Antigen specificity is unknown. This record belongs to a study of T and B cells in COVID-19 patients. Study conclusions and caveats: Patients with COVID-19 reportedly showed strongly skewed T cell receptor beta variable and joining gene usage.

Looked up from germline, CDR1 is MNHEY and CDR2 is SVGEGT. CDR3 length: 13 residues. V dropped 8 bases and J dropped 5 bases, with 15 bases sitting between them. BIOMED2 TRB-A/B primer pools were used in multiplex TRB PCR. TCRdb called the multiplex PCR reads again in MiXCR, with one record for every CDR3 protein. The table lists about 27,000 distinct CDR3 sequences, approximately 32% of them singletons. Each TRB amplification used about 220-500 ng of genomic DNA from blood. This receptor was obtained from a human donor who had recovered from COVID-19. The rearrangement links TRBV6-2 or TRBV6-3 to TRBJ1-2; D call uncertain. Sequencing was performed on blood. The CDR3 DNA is TGTGCCAGCGGGCCGGGTCCCAGATATGGCTACACCTTC. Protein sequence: CASGPGPRYGYTF.